This T cell receptor (beta chain) was documented in a study of blood T cell repertoires in COVID-19. The overall study: The United States, Italy and Spain provided the acute and convalescent COVID-19 samples. The analysed material was cDNA or gDNA that came from T cells, B-cell-depleted T cells, or PBMCs.

Under the authors' procedure: Nucleated cell number was recorded as an estimate derived from reference gene primer amplification. Only in-frame clones appear in the TCRdb table, and some are missing; sequencing was by immunoSEQ multiplex PCR. The V and J calls and clone size were taken over from that table, and D and trimming were inferred from the DNA. The sample has roughly 60,000 clones; approximately 88% are singletons. This receptor was identified in a human donor in a cohort sampled during active COVID-19. Specimen: peripheral blood.

CDR3 loop: CASSMTGGNYEQYF. CDR3 nucleotides: TGTGCCAGTAGTATGACAGGGGGGAACTACGAGCAGTACTTC. V gene TRBV19 combines with J gene TRBJ2-7; 9 bases are shared with TRBD1. V was clipped by 3 bases and J by 3 bases; unmatched bases: 3. CDR1 LNHDA and CDR2 SQIVND come from the germline V gene (reference sequence). This CDR3 comprises 14 residues.